The 10 T cell receptor beta chains below come from one sample, sequenced in a study of spatial heterogeneity in lung cancer. Broader study findings: One measure, the expanded intratumoral alpha and beta TCR count, tracked tumor mutation counts.

These TCRs are of unknown antigen specificity. Time point reported: sample taken at primary tumor resection. In TCRdb, the 5' RACE reads were re-called with MiXCR into one record per CDR3 protein. Found here are several thousand distinct CDR3 sequences, about 13% of them singletons; the top ten hold about 13%. Source: lung tumor tissue, taken at surgery. The receptor source for this set is a male donor with early-stage non-small cell lung cancer.

This clonotype has ten or more counts. The chain carries TRBV3-1 and TRBJ2-7; maybe TRBD2 (5 bases). The CDR3 length is 15 residues. Trimming removed 3 bases from V and 6 bases from J, with 18 bases in between. From germline, CDR1 is LGHDT and CDR2 YNNKEL (reference sequence). The CDR3 loop reads CASSHSVETGGEQYF. In DNA form, the CDR3 reads TGTGCCAGCAGCCATAGCGTGGAGACGGGTGGCGAGCAGTACTTC.

Judged by abundance, this clonotype is medium-sized. The DNA of the CDR3 is TGCGCCAGCAGCAGGGCGGGACAGGCAAACACTGAAGCTTTCTTT. Amino acid sequence: CASSRAGQANTEAFF. This sequence joins TRBV5-1 and TRBJ1-1; 8 bases match TRBD1. This CDR3 comprises 15 residues. J lost 2 bases, V lost 4 bases, and 7 bases had no gene match. Germline V gene data show CDR1 as SGHRS and CDR2 as YFSETQ.

The rearrangement links TRBV12-3 or TRBV12-4 to TRBJ1-1; D ambiguous. The CDR3 has 13 residues. V lost 7 bases, J lost 2 bases, and 11 bases lay in between. The CDR3 DNA follows: TGTGCCAGCAACAACCAGCAAAACACTGAAGCTTTCTTT. Its protein is CASNNQQNTEAFF.

This clonotype was counted ten times or more. This chain uses TRBV5-1 with TRBJ1-1; 9 bases map to TRBD1. J gave up 4 bases and V 2 bases, and 6 bases lay outside the gene matches. The CDR3 consists of 15 residues. Germline assignment: CDR1 SGHRS and CDR2 YFSETQ. CDR3 loop: CASSFGTGMSTEAFF. The CDR3 nucleotides read TGCGCCAGCAGCTTCGGGACAGGGATGAGCACTGAAGCTTTCTTT.

This chain connects TRBV9 to TRBJ2-5; D unclear. The V and J ends lost 4 bases and 2 bases respectively, with 9 bases between them. The germline V gene has CDR1 SGDLS and CDR2 YYNGEE. CDR3 length equals 13 residues. CDR3 protein: CASSRDLQETQYF. The CDR3 DNA sequence: TGTGCCAGCAGCAGAGACTTGCAAGAGACCCAGTACTTC.

In its sample, this clonotype was seen many times. The rearrangement links TRBV7-2 to TRBJ2-7; D call uncertain. V lost 3 bases, J lost 5 bases, and 5 bases lay in between. The CDR3 runs 11 residues. Looked up from germline, CDR1 is SGHTA and CDR2 is FQGNSA. The CDR3 sequence: CASSFYDEQYF. The CDR3 bases are TGTGCCAGCAGCTTTTACGACGAGCAGTACTTC. Supplemented by reference TRBV7-2 and TRBJ2-7, the full variable domain reads GAGVSQSPSNKVTEKGKDVELRCDPISGHTALYWYRQSLGQGLEFLIYFQGNSAPDKSGLPSDRFSAERTGGSVSTLTIQRTQQEDSAVYLCASSFYDEQYFGPGTRLTVT.

This clonotype was observed many times. The J gene is TRBJ2-7, the V gene TRBV6-2 or TRBV6-3, with TRBD2 matching over 11 bases. V shed 2 bases, J shed 2 bases, and the junction held 11 bases outside the gene matches. The CDR3 is 18 amino acids. CDR1 and CDR2 from the germline V gene are MNHEY and SVGEGT. CDR3 nucleotides: TGTGCCAGCAGTTACGATCCCTTAGCGGGAGGGCACCCCTACGAGCAGTACTTC. Translation gives CASSYDPLAGGHPYEQYF.

The V gene is TRBV12-3 or TRBV12-4, the J gene TRBJ2-3; 7 bases match TRBD1. The CDR3 consists of 13 residues. Unmatched junction bases numbered 4, after V lost 8 bases and J lost 2 bases. As DNA, the CDR3 is TGTGCCAGCCGGGACAGAGACACAGATACGCAGTATTTT. Its protein is CASRDRDTDTQYF.

This clonotype turned up a few times. The gene calls are TRBV5-4 and TRBJ1-2; 11 bases map to TRBD1. This CDR3 spans 18 amino acids. After removal of 4 bases from V and 6 bases from J, the junction contained 17 bases not matched to a gene. Germline CDR1 and CDR2: SGHNT and YYREEE (reference sequence). CDR3 DNA: TGTGCCAGCAGCCTCCCCCCGGGACAGGGGGATGTTGTTAATGGCTACACCTTC. Residues: CASSLPPGQGDVVNGYTF. The full variable domain, in which reference TRBV5-4 and TRBJ1-2 provide the parts outside the CDR3, is ETGVTQSPTHLIKTRGQQVTLRCSSQSGHNTVSWYQQALGQGPQFIFQYYREEENGRGNFPPRFSGLQFPNYSSELNVNALELDDSALYLCASSLPPGQGDVVNGYTFGSGTRLTVV.

In its sample, this clonotype was seen many times. The CDR3 is CASSLAEGLGDTQYF. For the CDR3, the DNA is TGTGCCAGCAGCTTAGCTGAGGGATTGGGAGATACGCAGTATTTT. V usage is TRBV7-8 and J usage is TRBJ2-3; TRBD2 is a possible D gene (5 bases). V was shortened by 0 bases and J by 5 bases, with 12 bases between the two germline ends. From germline, CDR1 is SGHVS and CDR2 FQNEAQ. This CDR3 comprises 15 residues.